One and the same sample provided the 16 T cell receptor beta chains below, sequenced in a study of blood T cell repertoires in COVID-19. Data came from immunoSEQ multiplex PCR; TCRdb stores just in-frame clones and leaves some out. The sample contains over 150,000 clones, approximately 85% of which appear only once. Sequenced: peripheral blood. The source of these receptors is a man older than 75 with COVID-19, enrolled during active disease.

This clone was seen a single time. The rearrangement uses TRBV2 and TRBJ1-2; D unclear. The length of the CDR3 is 14 residues. Germline assignment: CDR1 SNHLY and CDR2 FYNNEI. The germline V and J ends were trimmed by 4 bases and 4 bases, with 13 bases remaining between them. CDR3 protein: CASSGPGRGYGYTF. The CDR3 DNA is TGTGCCAGCAGTGGCCCGGGTCGGGGCTATGGCTACACCTTC.

The table lists this clone with a few counts. This rearrangement joins TRBV19 to TRBJ2-5, with TRBD2 matching over 10 bases. With 5 bases clipped from V and 5 bases from J, the junction kept 5 bases outside the gene matches. The CDR3 has 14 residues. Germline CDR1 and CDR2: LNHDA and SQIVND (reference sequence). The CDR3 DNA is TGTGCCAGTAGTGGAGCGGGGGGGCTCGAGACCCAGTACTTC. This sequence encodes CASSGAGGLETQYF.

The genes are TRBV19 and TRBJ1-5, with 7 bases aligning to TRBD1. Germline V lookup: CDR1 LNHDA, CDR2 SQIVND (reference sequence). The CDR3 loop spans 14 amino acids. V lost 6 bases to trimming and J lost 4 bases; unmatched junction nucleotides: 6. The DNA of the CDR3 is TGTGCCAGTAGAACGACAGGGAAAAATCAGCCCCAGCATTTT. Translation gives CASRTTGKNQPQHF.

The rearrangement uses TRBV15 and TRBJ2-7, with a tentative D call TRBD2 (6 bases). Germline loops: CDR1 LNHNV, CDR2 YYDKDF (reference sequence). Deletions cut 4 bases from V and 2 bases from J, with 12 bases between. This CDR3 contains 14 residues. Here the CDR3 DNA reads TGTGCCACCAGCACGCGGGACGGCACCTACGAGCAGTACTTC. It yields the protein CATSTRDGTYEQYF.

CDR3 coding DNA: TGTGCCAGCAGCGCGGAGCTAAGAAGCGAGCAGTACTTC. It is translated as CASSAELRSEQYF. The chain recombines TRBV5-4 with TRBJ2-7, with no clear D. The CDR3 is made up of 13 amino acids. V was clipped by 4 bases and J by 6 bases, with 14 bases between them. Germline lookup yields CDR1 SGHNT and CDR2 YYREEE (reference sequence). Drawing the rest from reference TRBV5-4 and TRBJ2-7, the complete variable domain is ETGVTQSPTHLIKTRGQQVTLRCSSQSGHNTVSWYQQALGQGPQFIFQYYREEENGRGNFPPRFSGLQFPNYSSELNVNALELDDSALYLCASSAELRSEQYFGPGTRLTVT.

The V gene is TRBV28, the J gene TRBJ1-5; the D is unclear. The V and J ends lost 7 bases and 2 bases respectively, with 6 bases between them. There are 12 residues in the CDR3. Germline values: CDR1 MDHEN, CDR2 SYDVKM. The CDR3 loop reads CASISGNQPQHF. CDR3 sequence (DNA): TGTGCCAGCATCTCAGGCAATCAGCCCCAGCATTTT. Filled out from reference TRBV28 and TRBJ1-5, the complete variable domain reads DVKVTQSSRYLVKRTGEKVFLECVQDMDHENMFWYRQDPGLGLRLIYFSYDVKMKEKGDIPEGYSVSREKKERFSLILESASTNQTSMYLCASISGNQPQHFGDGTRLSIL.

The chain recombines TRBV27 with TRBJ1-1, with 10 bases matching TRBD1. Germline values: CDR1 MNHEY, CDR2 SMNVEV (reference sequence). J lost 5 bases, V lost 7 bases, and 16 bases had no gene match. The CDR3 spans 17 residues. CDR3 in amino acids: CASTPAGTGVGRTEAFF. CDR3 sequence (DNA): TGTGCCAGCACACCCGCGGGGACAGGGGTAGGTAGGACTGAAGCTTTCTTT.

V gene TRBV5-6 combines with J gene TRBJ1-1; D is ambiguous. Trimming pared 0 bases from V and 7 bases from J, leaving 7 bases between. Germline V gene lookup returns CDR1 SGHDT and CDR2 YYEEEE. The CDR3 is made up of 12 amino acids. The CDR3 here is CASSLVEDEAFF. CDR3 DNA sequence: TGTGCCAGCAGCTTGGTCGAGGATGAAGCTTTCTTT.

The chain couples TRBV10-2 to TRBJ2-7; D is unresolved. This CDR3 is built from 13 residues. Germline CDR1 and CDR2: WSHSY and SAAADI. Between the trimmed V and J ends, which lost 4 bases and 3 bases, there was a span of 10 bases. CDR3 DNA sequence: TGCGCCAGCAGTGTGTTACCTATCTACGAGCAGTACTTC. This gives the protein CASSVLPIYEQYF.

The genes are TRBV6-2 or TRBV6-3 and TRBJ2-1, with D perhaps matching TRBD1 (6 bases). The germline V and J ends were trimmed by 6 bases and 0 bases, with 18 bases remaining between them. CDR3 length: 17 amino acids. Germline V gene sequence: CDR1 MNHEY, CDR2 SVGEGT. The CDR3 sequence is CASSPDRSRYSYNEQFF. CDR3 DNA sequence: TGTGCCAGCAGCCCTGACAGGTCCCGTTACTCCTACAATGAGCAGTTCTTC.

The chain employs TRBV6-2 or TRBV6-3 and TRBJ1-5; 9 bases align to TRBD1. The CDR3 is 17 amino acids. V dropped 5 bases and J dropped 6; count of bases not matched to a gene: 14. CDR1 and CDR2 from the germline V gene are MNHEY and SVGEGT. CDR3 amino acids: CASSTGTGYGAGQPQHF. In nucleotides, the CDR3 is TGTGCCAGCAGTACCGGGACAGGGTATGGGGCAGGTCAGCCCCAGCATTTT.

The chain has TRBV19 and TRBJ1-6; the match to TRBD1 covers 7 bases. The CDR3 totals 15 residues. V shed 5 bases and J 5 bases; nucleotides not matched to a gene: 6. Per germline, CDR1 LNHDA and CDR2 SQIVND (reference sequence). The CDR3 sequence is CASSVTGRNNSPLHF. CDR3 bases: TGTGCCAGTAGTGTGACAGGGAGGAATAATTCACCCCTCCACTTT.

The chain is built from TRBV11-3 and TRBJ2-1; TRBD1 agrees at 7 bases. Germline V gene sequence: CDR1 SGHNT, CDR2 YENEEA. Unmatched junction bases numbered 2, after V lost 5 bases and J lost 7 bases. The CDR3 consists of 12 residues. In nucleotides, the CDR3 is TGTGCCAGCAGCAGACAGGGAAATGAGCAGTTCTTC. It translates to CASSRQGNEQFF.

In this sample, this clone turned up once. J is TRBJ2-5 and V is TRBV6-2 or TRBV6-3, with D possibly being TRBD2 (6 bases). This CDR3 spans 14 amino acids. Trimming stripped 6 bases from V and 5 bases from J, with 16 bases between. Germline V CDR1 and CDR2: MNHEY, SVGEGT. CDR3 DNA sequence: TGTGCCAGCAGCCCCAGACTAGTGGGTGAGACCCAGTACTTC. Translating it yields CASSPRLVGETQYF.

The chain has TRBV5-1 and TRBJ1-3; TRBD1 agrees at 8 bases. The V gene's germline CDR1 is SGHRS and CDR2 YFSETQ. The V segment lost 4 bases and the J segment 2 bases; nucleotides outside the gene matches: 5. The CDR3 has 15 amino acids. For the CDR3, the DNA is TGCGCCAGCAGCCGTAGGACAGGGACTGGAAACACCATATATTTT. Its translation is CASSRRTGTGNTIYF. The entire variable domain, with the rest obtained from reference TRBV5-1 and TRBJ1-3, is as follows: KAGVTQTPRYLIKTRGQQVTLSCSPISGHRSVSWYQQTPGQGLQFLFEYFSETQRNKGNFPGRFSGRQFSNSRSEMNVSTLELGDSALYLCASSRRTGTGNTIYFGEGSWLTVV.

V gene TRBV28 combines with J gene TRBJ1-5, with D uncertain. V was clipped by 6 bases and J by 0 bases, with 6 bases between them. The CDR3 has 13 amino acids. Germline assignment: CDR1 MDHEN and CDR2 SYDVKM. CDR3 region: CASRGYSNQPQHF. The CDR3 DNA follows: TGTGCCAGCAGGGGCTATAGCAATCAGCCCCAGCATTTT. Full variable domain (remainder filled in from reference TRBV28 and TRBJ1-5): DVKVTQSSRYLVKRTGEKVFLECVQDMDHENMFWYRQDPGLGLRLIYFSYDVKMKEKGDIPEGYSVSREKKERFSLILESASTNQTSMYLCASRGYSNQPQHFGDGTRLSIL.